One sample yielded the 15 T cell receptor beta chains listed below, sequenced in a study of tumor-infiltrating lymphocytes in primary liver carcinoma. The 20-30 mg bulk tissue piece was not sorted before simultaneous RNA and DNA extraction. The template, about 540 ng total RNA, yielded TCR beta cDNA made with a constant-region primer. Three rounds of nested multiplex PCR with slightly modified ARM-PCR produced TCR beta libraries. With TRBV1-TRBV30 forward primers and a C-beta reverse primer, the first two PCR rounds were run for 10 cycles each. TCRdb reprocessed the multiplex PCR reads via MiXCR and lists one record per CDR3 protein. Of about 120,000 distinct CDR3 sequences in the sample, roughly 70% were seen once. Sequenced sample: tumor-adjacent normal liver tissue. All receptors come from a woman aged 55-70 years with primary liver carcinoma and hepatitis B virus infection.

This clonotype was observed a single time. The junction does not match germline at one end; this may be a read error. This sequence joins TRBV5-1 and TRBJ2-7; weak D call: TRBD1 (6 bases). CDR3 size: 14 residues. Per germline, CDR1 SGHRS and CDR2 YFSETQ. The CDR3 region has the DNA TGCGCCAGCAGCTTGAGAGGGGGTACCTACGAGCAATACTTC. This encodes CASSLRGGTYEQYF.

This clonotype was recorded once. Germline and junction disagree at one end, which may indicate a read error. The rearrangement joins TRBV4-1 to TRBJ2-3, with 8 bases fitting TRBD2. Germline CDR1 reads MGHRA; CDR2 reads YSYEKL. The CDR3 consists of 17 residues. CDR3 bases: TGCGCCAGTAGTCGACAGATAGCGGGAAGACCCACAGGTACGCAGTATTTT. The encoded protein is CASSRQIAGRPTGTQYF.

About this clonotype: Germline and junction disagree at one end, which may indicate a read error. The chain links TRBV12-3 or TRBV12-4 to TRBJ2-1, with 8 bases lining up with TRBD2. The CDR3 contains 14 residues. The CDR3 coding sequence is TGTGCCAGCACCCATCAGCGGGAGAGCAATGAGCAATTCTTC. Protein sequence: CASTHQRESNEQFF.

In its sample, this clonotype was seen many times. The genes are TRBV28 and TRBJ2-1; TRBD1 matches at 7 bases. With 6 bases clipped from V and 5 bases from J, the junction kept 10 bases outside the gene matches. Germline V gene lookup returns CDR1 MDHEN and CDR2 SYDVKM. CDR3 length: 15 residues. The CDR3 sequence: CASSPDRAVHNEQFF. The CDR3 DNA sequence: TGTGCCAGCAGCCCAGACAGGGCTGTCCACAATGAGCAGTTCTTC. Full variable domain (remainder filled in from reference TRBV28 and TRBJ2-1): DVKVTQSSRYLVKRTGEKVFLECVQDMDHENMFWYRQDPGLGLRLIYFSYDVKMKEKGDIPEGYSVSREKKERFSLILESASTNQTSMYLCASSPDRAVHNEQFFGPGTRLTVL.

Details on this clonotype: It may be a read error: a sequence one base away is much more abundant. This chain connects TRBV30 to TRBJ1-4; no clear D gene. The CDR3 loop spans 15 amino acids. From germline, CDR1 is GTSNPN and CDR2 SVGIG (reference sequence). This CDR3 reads CPWKVADIRNEKLFF. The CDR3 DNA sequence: TGTCCCTGGAAGGTCGCCGACATACGCAATGAAAAACTGTTTTTT. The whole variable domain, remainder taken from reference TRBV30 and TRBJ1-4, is SQTIHQWPATLVQPVGSPLSLECTVEGTSNPNLYWYRQAAGRGLQLLFYSVGIGQISSEVPQNLSASRPQDRQFILSSKKLLLSDSGFYLCPWKVADIRNEKLFFGSGTQLSVL.

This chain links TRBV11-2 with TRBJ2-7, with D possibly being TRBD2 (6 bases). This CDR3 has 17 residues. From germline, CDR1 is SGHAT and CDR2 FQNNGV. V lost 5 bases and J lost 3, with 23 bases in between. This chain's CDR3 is CASSLPGAAQLFYEQYF. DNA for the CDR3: TGTGCCAGCAGCCTACCGGGAGCCGCTCAACTTTTCTACGAGCAGTACTTC.

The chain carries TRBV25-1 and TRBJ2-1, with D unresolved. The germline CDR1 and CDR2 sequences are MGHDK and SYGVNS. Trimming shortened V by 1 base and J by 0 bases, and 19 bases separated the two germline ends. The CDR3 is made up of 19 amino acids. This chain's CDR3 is CASSESRLNAASSYNEQFF. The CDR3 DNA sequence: TGTGCCAGCAGTGAATCTAGATTGAATGCGGCCAGCTCCTACAATGAGCAGTTCTTC.

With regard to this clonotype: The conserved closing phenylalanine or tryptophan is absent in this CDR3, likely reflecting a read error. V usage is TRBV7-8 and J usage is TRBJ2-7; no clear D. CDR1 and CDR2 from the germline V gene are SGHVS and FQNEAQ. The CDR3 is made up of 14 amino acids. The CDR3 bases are TGTACCAGCAGCTTAGCAAGGCGGTCCTACGAGCAGTACCTC. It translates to CTSSLARRSYEQYL.

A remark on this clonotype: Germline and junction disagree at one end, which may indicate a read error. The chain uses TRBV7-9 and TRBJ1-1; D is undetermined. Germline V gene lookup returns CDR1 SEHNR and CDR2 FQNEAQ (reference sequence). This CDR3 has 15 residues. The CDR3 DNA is TGTGCAAGCAGCATAGCGCGGTACAGAAACACTGAAGCTTTCTTT. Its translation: CASSIARYRNTEAFF. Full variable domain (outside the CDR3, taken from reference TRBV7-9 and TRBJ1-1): DTGVSQNPRHKITKRGQNVTFRCDPISEHNRLYWYRQTLGQGPEFLTYFQNEAQLEKSRLLSDRFSAERPKGSFSTLEIQRTEQGDSAMYLCASSIARYRNTEAFFGQGTRLTVV.

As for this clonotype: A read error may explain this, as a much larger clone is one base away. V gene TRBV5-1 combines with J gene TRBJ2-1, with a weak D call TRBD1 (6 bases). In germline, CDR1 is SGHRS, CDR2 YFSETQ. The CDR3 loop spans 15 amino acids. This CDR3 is CASRKGQSSYSEQFF. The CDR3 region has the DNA TGCGCCAGCAGGAAGGGACAAAGCTCCTACAGTGAGCAGTTCTTC. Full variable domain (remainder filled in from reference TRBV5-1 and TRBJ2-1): KAGVTQTPRYLIKTRGQQVTLSCSPISGHRSVSWYQQTPGQGLQFLFEYFSETQRNKGNFPGRFSGRQFSNSRSEMNVSTLELGDSALYLCASRKGQSSYSEQFFGPGTRLTVL.

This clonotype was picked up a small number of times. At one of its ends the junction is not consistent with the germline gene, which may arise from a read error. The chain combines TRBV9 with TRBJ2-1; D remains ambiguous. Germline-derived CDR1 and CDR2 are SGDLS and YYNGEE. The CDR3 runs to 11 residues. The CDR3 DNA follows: TGTGCCAGCAGCGTAGGGTACGAAAAGGTCTTC. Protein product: CASSVGYEKVF.

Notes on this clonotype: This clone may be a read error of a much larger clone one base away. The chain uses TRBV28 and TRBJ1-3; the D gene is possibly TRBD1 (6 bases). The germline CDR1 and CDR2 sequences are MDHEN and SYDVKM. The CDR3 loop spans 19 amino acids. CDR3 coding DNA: TGTGTCAGCAGTTTTCGGGGGGTCCGAAGAGGGGGAGATGGAAACACCATATATTTT. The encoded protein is CVSSFRGVRRGGDGNTIYF.

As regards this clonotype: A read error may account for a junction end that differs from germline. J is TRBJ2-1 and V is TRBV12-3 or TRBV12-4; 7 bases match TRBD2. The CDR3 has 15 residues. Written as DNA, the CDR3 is TGTGCCGGCAGTCCCGTATCGGGAGGTGGCAATGAGCAGTTCTTC. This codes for CAGSPVSGGGNEQFF.

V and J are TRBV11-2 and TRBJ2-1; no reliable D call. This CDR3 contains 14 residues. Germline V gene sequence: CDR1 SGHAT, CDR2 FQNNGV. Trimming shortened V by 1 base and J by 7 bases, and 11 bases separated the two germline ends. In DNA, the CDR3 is TGTGCCAGCAGCTTAGCCAGTAGTCTTAATGAGCAGTTCTTC. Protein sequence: CASSLASSLNEQFF. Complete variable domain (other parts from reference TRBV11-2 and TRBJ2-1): EAGVAQSPRYKIIEKRQSVAFWCNPISGHATLYWYQQILGQGPKLLIQFQNNGVVDDSQLPKDRFSAERLKGVDSTLKIQPAKLEDSAVYLCASSLASSLNEQFFGPGTRLTVL.

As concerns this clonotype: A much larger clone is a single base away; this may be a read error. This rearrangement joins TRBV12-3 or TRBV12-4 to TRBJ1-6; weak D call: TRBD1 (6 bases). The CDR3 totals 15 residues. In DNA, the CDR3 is TGTGCCGGCAGGCAACAGGGAGGTTTTAATTCACCCCTCCACTTT. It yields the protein CAGRQQGGFNSPLHF.